The clone carrying this T cell receptor beta chain was seen a few times. Its antigen is not identified. Preparing the TCRbeta library involved the use of unique molecular identifiers. TCRdb independently ran MiXCR on the PCR reads; one entry per CDR3 protein. This table has about 440,000 distinct CDR3 sequences, over 40% appearing once. Germline CDR1 reads MNHEY; CDR2 reads SVGAGI. The CDR3 contains 13 residues. Trimming shortened V by 0 bases and J by 5 bases, and 5 bases separated the two germline ends. The data stem from a study of T-cell reconstitution after alpha-beta-depleted transplantation in children. Findings and limits, study-wide: Counts and diversity of T cells one year after transplant came mostly from newly produced T cells. Surviving recipient cells, namely T cells and thymic progenitors, were the source of high day-60 TCRbeta diversity in some patients. After transplant, at about two months, alpha-beta T cells were reportedly derived from several hundred expanded graft clones.

The material was PBMCs, obtained before TCRalphabeta/CD19-depleted stem cell transplant. The chain links TRBV6-5 to TRBJ2-1; TRBD2 is a possible D gene (5 bases). The sequence derives from a girl aged 2-15 years with aplastic anemia, due to receive a stem cell transplant. CDR3 amino acids: CASSYSRDNEQFF. For the CDR3, the DNA is TGTGCCAGCAGTTACTCGAGGGACAATGAGCAGTTCTTC.